This T cell receptor (beta chain) was sequenced during a study of CD4+ T cells in melanoma. CDR1 MNHEY and CDR2 SVGAGI come from the germline V gene. This CDR3 has 14 residues. V dropped 2 bases and J dropped 3; count of bases not matched to a gene: 3. Data came from immunoSEQ multiplex PCR; TCRdb stores just in-frame clones and leaves some out. The data show 120,000 to 150,000 clones, about nine tenths seen once. The chain is built from TRBV6-5 and TRBJ2-5; TRBD1 matches at 7 bases. This sequence originates from a human donor with melanoma. CDR3 sequence: CASSYVGTEETQYF. The CDR3 nucleotides are TGTGCCAGCAGTTACGTCGGGACAGAAGAGACCCAGTACTTC.